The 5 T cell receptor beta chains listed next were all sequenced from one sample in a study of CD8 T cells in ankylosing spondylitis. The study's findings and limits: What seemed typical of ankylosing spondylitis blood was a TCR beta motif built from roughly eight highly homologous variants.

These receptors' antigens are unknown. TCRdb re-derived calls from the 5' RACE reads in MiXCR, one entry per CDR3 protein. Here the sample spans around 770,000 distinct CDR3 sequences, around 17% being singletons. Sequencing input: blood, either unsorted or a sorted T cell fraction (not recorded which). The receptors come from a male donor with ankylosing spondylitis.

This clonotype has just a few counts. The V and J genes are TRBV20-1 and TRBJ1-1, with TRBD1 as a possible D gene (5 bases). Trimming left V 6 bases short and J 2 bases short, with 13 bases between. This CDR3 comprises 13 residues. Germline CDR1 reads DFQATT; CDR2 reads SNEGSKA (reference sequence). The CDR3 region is CSASGRGNTEAFF. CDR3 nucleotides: TGCAGTGCCTCAGGGAGGGGAAACACTGAAGCTTTCTTT.

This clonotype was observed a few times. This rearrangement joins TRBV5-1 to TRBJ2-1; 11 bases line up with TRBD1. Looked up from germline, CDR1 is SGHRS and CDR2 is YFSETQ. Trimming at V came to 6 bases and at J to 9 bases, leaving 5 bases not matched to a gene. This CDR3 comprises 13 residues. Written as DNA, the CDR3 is TGCGCCAGCACCTGGACAGGGGGCGGTGAGCAGTTCTTC. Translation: CASTWTGGGEQFF.

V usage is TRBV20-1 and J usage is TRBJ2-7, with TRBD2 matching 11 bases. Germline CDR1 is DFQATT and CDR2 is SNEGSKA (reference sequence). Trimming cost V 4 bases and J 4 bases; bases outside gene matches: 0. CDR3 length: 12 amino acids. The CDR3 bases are TGCAGTGCTATAGCGGGAGGGTACGAGCAGTACTTC. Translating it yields CSAIAGGYEQYF.

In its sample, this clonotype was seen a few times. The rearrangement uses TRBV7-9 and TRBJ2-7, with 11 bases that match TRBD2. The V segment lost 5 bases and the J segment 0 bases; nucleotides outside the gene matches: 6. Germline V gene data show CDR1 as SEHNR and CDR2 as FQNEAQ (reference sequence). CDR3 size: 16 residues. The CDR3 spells CASSPKTSGNSYEQYF. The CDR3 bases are TGTGCCAGCAGCCCAAAGACTAGCGGGAACTCCTACGAGCAGTACTTC.

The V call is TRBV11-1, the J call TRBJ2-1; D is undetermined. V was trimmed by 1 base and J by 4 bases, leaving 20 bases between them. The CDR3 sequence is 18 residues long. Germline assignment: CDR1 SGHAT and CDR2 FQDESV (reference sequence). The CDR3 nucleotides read TGTGCCAGCAGCTTAGTCCAGCCCAAGGATCCGTCGTACAATGAGCAGTTCTTC. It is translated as CASSLVQPKDPSYNEQFF. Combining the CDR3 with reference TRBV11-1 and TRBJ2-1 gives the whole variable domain EAEVAQSPRYKITEKSQAVAFWCDPISGHATLYWYRQILGQGPELLVQFQDESVVDDSQLPKDRFSAERLKGVDSTLKIQPAELGDSAMYLCASSLVQPKDPSYNEQFFGPGTRLTVL.